This T cell receptor (beta chain) was sequenced in a study of vaccination and CD4 T cells after COVID-19. The treatment was: approximately 10-day PBMC culture with coronavirus spike peptide pools or control peptides (ViraFEST assay). Before TCRs were sequenced, ViraFEST expanded antigen-specific T cells with peptide pools. As to this clonotype: Its matching antigen is unknown.

The germline CDR1 and CDR2 sequences are DFQATT and SNEGSKA (reference sequence). The length of the CDR3 is 12 residues. V gave up 6 bases and J gave up 7 bases, with 16 bases separating them. Cultured CD4+ T cell DNA was sequenced using the Oncomine TCR Beta short-read assay. Each CDR3 protein is one row after TCRdb ran MiXCR on the PCR reads. The sample shows about 19,000 distinct CDR3 sequences, less than 65% of them seen only once. The TCR originated in a human donor who had recovered from COVID-19. Specimen: CD4+ T cells from blood, cultured in vitro. This chain links TRBV20-1 with TRBJ2-7; possibly TRBD1 or TRBD2 for D (5 bases each). The CDR3: CSALGRRWEQYF. The CDR3, as DNA: TGCAGTGCCCTGGGACGGCGGTGGGAGCAGTACTTC.